These 31 T cell receptor beta chains were all obtained from the same sample, sequenced in a study of blood T cell repertoires in COVID-19. Measured with immunoSEQ multiplex PCR; TCRdb has only the in-frame clones, and not every one. The sample carries fewer than 300,000 clones, approximately 82% recorded once. Sequences were obtained from peripheral blood. Receptors originate from a woman in her 70s with active or convalescent COVID-19.

This chain uses TRBV6-5 with TRBJ2-2; 10 positions match TRBD2. The CDR3 is made up of 15 amino acids. V dropped 6 bases and J dropped 3; count of bases not matched to a gene: 4. Germline loops: CDR1 MNHEY, CDR2 SVGAGI. Here the CDR3 DNA reads TGTGCCAGCAGCCCGGGACTAGCGTACACCGGGGAGCTGTTTTTT. Its translation: CASSPGLAYTGELFF.

CDR3 residues: CASSLRAGLNEQFF. The CDR3 region has the DNA TGTGCCAGCAGCTTAAGGGCAGGGTTGAATGAGCAGTTCTTC. This rearrangement joins TRBV11-1 to TRBJ2-1; D may be TRBD1 (5 bases). Trimming took off 2 bases at V and 7 bases at J, with 12 bases between the two ends. Germline V gene sequence: CDR1 SGHAT, CDR2 FQDESV (reference sequence). The CDR3 covers 14 residues. Full variable domain (rest looked up from reference TRBV11-1 and TRBJ2-1): EAEVAQSPRYKITEKSQAVAFWCDPISGHATLYWYRQILGQGPELLVQFQDESVVDDSQLPKDRFSAERLKGVDSTLKIQPAELGDSAMYLCASSLRAGLNEQFFGPGTRLTVL.

The V and J genes are TRBV3-1 (or the pseudogene TRBV3-2) and TRBJ2-1, with 7 bases lining up with TRBD2. In germline, CDR1 is LGHDT, CDR2 YNNKEL (reference sequence). Losses at the gene ends were 6 bases for V and 4 bases for J; bases not matched to a gene: 6. CDR3 length: 14 amino acids. This CDR3 reads CASRGASGYNEQFF. The CDR3 bases are TGTGCCAGCAGGGGAGCTAGCGGTTACAATGAGCAGTTCTTC.

This sequence joins TRBV15 and TRBJ1-2; no reliable D call. CDR1 and CDR2 from the germline V gene are LNHNV and YYDKDF (reference sequence). The ends were cut back, 5 bases at V and 7 bases at J, with 11 bases in the middle. The CDR3 consists of 12 residues. In nucleotides, the CDR3 is TGTGCCACCAGCCCCCGGGAGGGTGGCTACACCTTC. Protein: CATSPREGGYTF.

The chain carries TRBV3-1 (or the pseudogene TRBV3-2) and TRBJ2-7; 7 bases map to TRBD1. Trimming at V came to 0 bases and at J to 5 bases, leaving 7 bases not matched to a gene. Germline lookup yields CDR1 LGHDT and CDR2 YNNKEL (reference sequence). CDR3 length: 15 amino acids. The CDR3 region has the DNA TGTGCCAGCAGCCAAGATCAAACAGGGGTCCACGAGCAGTACTTC. Encoded protein: CASSQDQTGVHEQYF.

The chain employs TRBV7-8 and TRBJ2-5; possible D gene TRBD2, 5 bases. V was pared by 5 bases and J by 5 bases, with 21 bases between. CDR1 and CDR2 from the germline V gene are SGHVS and FQNEAQ. The CDR3 spans 16 residues. CDR3 amino acids: CASSPRGSRFIETQYF. CDR3 in DNA: TGTGCCAGCAGCCCGCGAGGGAGCCGGTTTATCGAGACCCAGTACTTC.

The chain combines TRBV7-9 with TRBJ2-5; 8 nucleotides align to TRBD2. The germline CDR1 and CDR2 sequences are SEHNR and FQNEAQ (reference sequence). J lost 2 bases, V lost 5 bases, and 4 bases had no gene match. The CDR3 contains 14 residues. CDR3 bases: TGTGCCAGCAGCGGCGGGACTAGACAAGAGACCCAGTACTTC. Its protein product is CASSGGTRQETQYF.

The rearrangement uses TRBV27 and TRBJ2-1; D ambiguous. In germline, CDR1 is MNHEY, CDR2 SMNVEV (reference sequence). The V gene lost 3 bases and the J gene lost 8 bases, with 8 bases spanning the gap. The CDR3 is made up of 12 amino acids. CDR3 bases: TGTGCCAGCAGTTTTAGCCGGGATGAGCAGTTCTTC. This encodes CASSFSRDEQFF.

V gene TRBV6-2 or TRBV6-3 combines with J gene TRBJ2-7, with 8 bases lining up with TRBD2. Germline V CDR1 and CDR2: MNHEY, SVGEGT. J lost 1 base, V lost 6 bases, and 8 bases had no gene match. CDR3 length: 15 residues. The CDR3 nucleotides read TGTGCCAGCAGCCCCAGGGCTAGCGGGTCCTACGAGCAGTACTTC. Its protein is CASSPRASGSYEQYF.

In this sample, this clone turned up a few times. This rearrangement joins TRBV28 to TRBJ2-1; 7 positions agree with TRBD2. There are 15 residues in the CDR3. V lost 5 bases, J lost 0 bases, and 4 bases stayed unmatched. The V gene's germline CDR1 is MDHEN and CDR2 SYDVKM. CDR3 nucleotides: TGTGCCAGCAGTACGACTAGCTCCTCCTACAATGAGCAGTTCTTC. Encoded protein: CASSTTSSSYNEQFF.

This clone has just a few counts. The V and J genes are TRBV24-1 and TRBJ1-2; tentatively, D is TRBD1 (6 bases). Trimming stripped 4 bases from V and 3 bases from J, with 8 bases between. The CDR3 runs 13 residues. CDR1 KGHDR and CDR2 SFDVKD come from the germline V gene. CDR3 loop: CATSEGTHYGYTF. The CDR3 DNA is TGTGCCACCAGTGAGGGGACACACTATGGCTACACCTTC.

The chain joins TRBV11-2 to TRBJ1-6; tentatively, D is TRBD1 (5 bases). The CDR3 runs to 17 residues. Per the germline V gene, CDR1 is SGHAT and CDR2 is FQNNGV. V was cut by 1 base and J by 4 bases, with 14 bases left in between. CDR3 nucleotide sequence: TGTGCCAGCAGCTTAGGCTCAAGACGGACATATAATTCACCCCTCCACTTT. It specifies CASSLGSRRTYNSPLHF. The variable domain in full, completed from reference TRBV11-2 and TRBJ1-6, reads EAGVAQSPRYKIIEKRQSVAFWCNPISGHATLYWYQQILGQGPKLLIQFQNNGVVDDSQLPKDRFSAERLKGVDSTLKIQPAKLEDSAVYLCASSLGSRRTYNSPLHFGNGTRLTVT.

The sample holds a few counts of this clone. The J gene is TRBJ2-6, the V gene TRBV30; possibly TRBD2 for D (5 bases). The V gene lost 0 bases and the J gene lost 0 bases, with 6 bases spanning the gap. The CDR3 totals 15 residues. Germline V gene data show CDR1 as GTSNPN and CDR2 as SVGIG (reference sequence). The CDR3 sequence is CAWSVGSSGANVLTF. The CDR3 coding sequence is TGTGCCTGGAGTGTAGGGAGCTCTGGGGCCAACGTCCTGACTTTC.

The genes are TRBV7-2 and TRBJ1-4, with 9 bases lining up with TRBD1. Unmatched junction bases numbered 5, after V lost 5 bases and J lost 4 bases. From germline, CDR1 is SGHTA and CDR2 FQGNSA. The CDR3 is 15 amino acids. Written as DNA, the CDR3 is TGTGCCAGCAGCATATACAGGGGGCTTAATGAAAAACTGTTTTTT. Its protein product is CASSIYRGLNEKLFF.

The V call is TRBV4-2, the J call TRBJ1-1, with D perhaps TRBD1 (6 bases). Germline V lookup: CDR1 LGHNA, CDR2 YNFKEQ. V was cut by 2 bases and J by 2 bases, with 12 bases left in between. This CDR3 contains 15 residues. The DNA of the CDR3 is TGTGCCAGCAGCCAAATGGGACATACAAACACTGAAGCTTTCTTT. This encodes CASSQMGHTNTEAFF.

The chain joins TRBV10-3 to TRBJ2-7; TRBD2 agrees at 10 bases. This CDR3 has 15 amino acids. J was trimmed by 2 bases and V by 5 bases; bases with no gene match: 6. In germline, CDR1 is ENHRY, CDR2 SYGVKD. Here the CDR3 DNA reads TGTGCCATCAGTCGGACTAGCGGAGTTACCTACGAGCAGTACTTC. This codes for CAISRTSGVTYEQYF.

In this sample, this clone turned up a few times. The CDR3 region has the DNA TGTGCCAGCTTACAGGGACCGAACACTGAAGCTTTCTTT. It specifies CASLQGPNTEAFF. The chain is built from TRBV5-4 and TRBJ1-1; tentatively, D is TRBD1 (6 bases). Germline CDR1 reads SGHNT; CDR2 reads YYREEE (reference sequence). V shed 7 bases and J shed 1 base, with 11 bases lying between them. This CDR3 comprises 13 residues.

The rearrangement joins TRBV6-6 to TRBJ1-4; TRBD1 matches at 8 bases. The germline gives CDR1 MNHNY, CDR2 SVGAGI (reference sequence). The CDR3 is 16 residues long. J lost 8 bases, V lost 2 bases, and 10 bases had no gene match. This CDR3 reads CASSYGLDRGGEKLFF. For the CDR3, the DNA is TGTGCCAGCAGTTACGGGCTCGACAGGGGAGGAGAAAAACTGTTTTTT.

J is TRBJ2-7 and V is TRBV11-2; maybe TRBD2 (6 bases). The CDR3 runs 16 residues. V dropped 4 bases and J dropped 0 bases, with 16 bases sitting between them. CDR1 is SGHAT and CDR2 is FQNNGV in the germline V gene. The CDR3 loop is CASSWSGLPSSYEQYF. The CDR3 region has the DNA TGTGCCAGCAGCTGGTCGGGACTCCCGAGCTCCTACGAGCAGTACTTC.

This chain uses TRBV19 with TRBJ2-7; TRBD1 might be the D (6 bases). With 3 bases removed from V and 3 bases from J, the gap between germline ends came to 9 bases. The CDR3 spans 13 residues. Germline loops: CDR1 LNHDA, CDR2 SQIVND (reference sequence). The CDR3 DNA sequence: TGTGCCAGTAGTATTCTAGGGGGCTACGAGCAGTACTTC. This sequence encodes CASSILGGYEQYF.

CDR3 region: CASSGRGHPGNTIYF. In nucleotides, the CDR3 is TGTGCCAGCAGCGGCAGGGGGCATCCGGGAAACACCATATATTTT. The rearrangement joins TRBV7-9 to TRBJ1-3; 8 bases match TRBD1. Germline V gene data show CDR1 as SEHNR and CDR2 as FQNEAQ (reference sequence). The CDR3 is 15 residues long. Unmatched junction bases numbered 7, after V lost 5 bases and J lost 4 bases.

This clone was seen a handful of times. The chain joins TRBV19 to TRBJ2-2, with 7 bases matching TRBD2. V lost 3 bases to trimming and J lost 2 bases; unmatched junction nucleotides: 6. Germline CDR1 and CDR2: LNHDA and SQIVND (reference sequence). The CDR3 is 16 amino acids. This CDR3 is CASSMTAGVNTGELFF. As DNA, the CDR3 is TGTGCCAGTAGTATGACGGCGGGGGTTAACACCGGGGAGCTGTTTTTT.

This chain joins TRBV5-6 and TRBJ2-3, with TRBD2 identical over 14 bases. CDR1 and CDR2 from the germline V gene are SGHDT and YYEEEE. With V trimmed by 4 bases and J by 5 bases, 3 bases remained unmatched. The CDR3 length is 15 residues. DNA of the CDR3: TGTGCCAGCAGCCCCGGGACTAGCGGGGGAGATACGCAGTATTTT. This translates into CASSPGTSGGDTQYF.

In nucleotides, the CDR3 is TGTGCCAGCAGCCAGGGACAGATTAGCAATCAGCCCCAGCATTTT. This sequence encodes CASSQGQISNQPQHF. V is TRBV7-9 and J is TRBJ1-5; 7 bases line up with TRBD1. The CDR3 length is 15 residues. From germline, CDR1 is SEHNR and CDR2 FQNEAQ (reference sequence). V shed 5 bases, J shed 0 bases, and the junction held 4 bases outside the gene matches.

V and J are TRBV28 and TRBJ2-2; D gene unclear. The CDR3 contains 12 residues. Per the germline V gene, CDR1 is MDHEN and CDR2 is SYDVKM. V was clipped by 7 bases and J by 5 bases, with 8 bases between them. The CDR3 nucleotides are TGTGCCAGCATCGAGGAGACCGGGGAGCTGTTTTTT. It translates to CASIEETGELFF.

V gene TRBV10-3 combines with J gene TRBJ2-3, with D possibly TRBD2 on 6 matching bases. Germline V gene data show CDR1 as ENHRY and CDR2 as SYGVKD. Trimming removed 7 bases at V and 0 bases at J, with 11 bases between. CDR3 length: 14 residues. In DNA, the CDR3 is TGTGCCATCAAGCCTAGCGCTAGCACAGATACGCAGTATTTT. It specifies CAIKPSASTDTQYF.

Comments on this clone: A read error may produce the germline difference seen at one junction end. The chain recombines TRBV4-2 with TRBJ2-3; TRBD2 aligns across 9 bases. The CDR3 extends over 16 amino acids. In germline, CDR1 is LGHNA, CDR2 YNFKEQ. The CDR3 DNA reads TGTGCCAGCAGCCAAGACCAAGCGGGGGGCACATATACGCAGTATTTT. Amino acids: CASSQDQAGGTYTQYF.

This chain's CDR3 is CASSFSSGVSYNEQFF. CDR3 nucleotides: TGTGCCAGCAGCTTCTCCAGCGGCGTCTCCTACAATGAGCAGTTCTTC. The V call is TRBV11-3, the J call TRBJ2-1; tentative D call: TRBD2 (5 bases). V lost 3 bases, J lost 0 bases, and 12 bases lay in between. Germline values: CDR1 SGHNT, CDR2 YENEEA. The CDR3 sequence is 16 residues long.

The rearrangement links TRBV20-1 to TRBJ2-7; D may be TRBD1 (6 bases). From germline, CDR1 is DFQATT and CDR2 SNEGSKA (reference sequence). The CDR3 covers 15 residues. Trimming cost V 3 bases and J 2 bases, with 17 bases left between them. This CDR3 reads CSASFPRDITYEQYF. The DNA for the CDR3 is TGCAGTGCTAGTTTCCCCCGGGACATTACCTACGAGCAGTACTTC.

The rearrangement links TRBV5-1 to TRBJ1-1; D gene ambiguous. V was cut by 0 bases and J by 1 base, with 7 bases left in between. There are 14 residues in the CDR3. The germline gives CDR1 SGHRS, CDR2 YFSETQ. The CDR3 loop reads CASSLGLRNTEAFF. CDR3 DNA: TGCGCCAGCAGCTTGGGACTCCGGAACACTGAAGCTTTCTTT.

This clone was seen a few times. V gene TRBV5-1 combines with J gene TRBJ1-2; 11 nucleotides line up with TRBD1. CDR3 length: 18 residues. Per the germline V gene, CDR1 is SGHRS and CDR2 is YFSETQ. Losses at the gene ends were 0 bases for V and 0 bases for J; bases not matched to a gene: 7. The CDR3 spells CASSLEASGQGANYGYTF. In DNA, the CDR3 is TGCGCCAGCAGCTTGGAGGCTTCGGGACAGGGGGCTAACTATGGCTACACCTTC.